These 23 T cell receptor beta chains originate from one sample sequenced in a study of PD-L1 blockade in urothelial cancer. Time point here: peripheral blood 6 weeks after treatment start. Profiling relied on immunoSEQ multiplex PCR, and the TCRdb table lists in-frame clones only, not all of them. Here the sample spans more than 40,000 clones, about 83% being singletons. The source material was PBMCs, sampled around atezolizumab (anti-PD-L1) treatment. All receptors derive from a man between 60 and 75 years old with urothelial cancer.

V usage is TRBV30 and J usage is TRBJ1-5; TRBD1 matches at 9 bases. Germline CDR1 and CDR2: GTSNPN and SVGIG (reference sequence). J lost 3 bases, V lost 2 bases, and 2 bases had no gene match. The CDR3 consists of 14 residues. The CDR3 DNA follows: TGTGCCTGGAGTCGGACAGGGGTCAATCAGCCCCAGCATTTT. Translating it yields CAWSRTGVNQPQHF.

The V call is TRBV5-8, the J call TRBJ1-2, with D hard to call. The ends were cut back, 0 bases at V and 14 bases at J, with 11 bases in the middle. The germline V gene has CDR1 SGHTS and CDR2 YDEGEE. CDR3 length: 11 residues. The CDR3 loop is CASSLGRWRTF. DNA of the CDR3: TGTGCCAGCAGCTTGGGTCGGTGGAGAACCTTC.

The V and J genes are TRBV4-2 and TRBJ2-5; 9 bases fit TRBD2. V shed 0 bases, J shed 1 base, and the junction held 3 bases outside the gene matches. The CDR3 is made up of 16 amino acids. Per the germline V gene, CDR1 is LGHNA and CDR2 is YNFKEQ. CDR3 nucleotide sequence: TGTGCCAGCAGCCAAGATGGGACTAGCATCCAAGAGACCCAGTACTTC. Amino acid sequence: CASSQDGTSIQETQYF.

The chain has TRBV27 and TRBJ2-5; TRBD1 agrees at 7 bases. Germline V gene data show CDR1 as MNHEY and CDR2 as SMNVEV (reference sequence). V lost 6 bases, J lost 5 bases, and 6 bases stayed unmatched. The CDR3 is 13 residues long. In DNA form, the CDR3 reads TGTGCCAGCAGCTACAGGGGTGGGGAGACCCAGTACTTC. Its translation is CASSYRGGETQYF.

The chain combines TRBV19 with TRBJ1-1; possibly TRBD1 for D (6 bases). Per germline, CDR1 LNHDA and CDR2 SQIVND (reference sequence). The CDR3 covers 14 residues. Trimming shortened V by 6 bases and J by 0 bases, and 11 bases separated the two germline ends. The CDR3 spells CASRLDSLNTEAFF. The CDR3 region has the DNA TGTGCCAGTAGGTTGGACAGTCTGAACACTGAAGCTTTCTTT.

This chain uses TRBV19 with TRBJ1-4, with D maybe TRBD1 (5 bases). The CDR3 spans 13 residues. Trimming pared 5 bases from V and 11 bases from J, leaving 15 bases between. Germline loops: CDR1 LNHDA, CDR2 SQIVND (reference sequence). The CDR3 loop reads CASSGDWGEKLFF. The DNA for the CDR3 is TGTGCCAGTAGTGGAGACTGGGGGGAGAAACTGTTTTTT.

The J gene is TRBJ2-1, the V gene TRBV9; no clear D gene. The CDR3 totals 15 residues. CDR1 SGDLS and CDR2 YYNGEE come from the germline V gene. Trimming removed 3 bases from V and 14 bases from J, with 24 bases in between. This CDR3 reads CASSATGTGSQGEFF. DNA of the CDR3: TGTGCCAGCAGCGCCACTGGCACCGGGTCCCAAGGAGAGTTCTTC.

CDR3 sequence (DNA): TGTGCCAGCAGTGAAGCGAGGGACCAAGAGACCCAGTACTTC. This gives the protein CASSEARDQETQYF. This rearrangement joins TRBV2 to TRBJ2-5; possibly TRBD2 for D (5 bases). The CDR3 spans 14 residues. Germline assignment: CDR1 SNHLY and CDR2 FYNNEI. Trimming took 0 bases from V and 0 from J, leaving 5 bases between them.

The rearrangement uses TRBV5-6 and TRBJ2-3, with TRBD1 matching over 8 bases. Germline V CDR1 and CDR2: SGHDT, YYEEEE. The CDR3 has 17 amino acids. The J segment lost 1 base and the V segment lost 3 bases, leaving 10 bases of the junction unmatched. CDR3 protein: CASSSDFLGQGTDTQYF. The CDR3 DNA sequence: TGTGCCAGCAGCTCGGATTTCTTGGGACAGGGCACAGATACGCAGTATTTT.

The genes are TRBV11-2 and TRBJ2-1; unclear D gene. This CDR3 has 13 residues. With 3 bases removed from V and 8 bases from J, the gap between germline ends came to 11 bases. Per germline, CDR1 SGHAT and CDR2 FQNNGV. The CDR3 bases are TGTGCCAGCAGCTTGGGCCGGTTCGATGAGCAGTTCTTC. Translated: CASSLGRFDEQFF.

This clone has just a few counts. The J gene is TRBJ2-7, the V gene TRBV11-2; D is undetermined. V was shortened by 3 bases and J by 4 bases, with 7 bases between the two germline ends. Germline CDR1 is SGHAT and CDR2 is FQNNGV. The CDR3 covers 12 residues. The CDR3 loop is CASSFEPYEQYF. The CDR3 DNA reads TGTGCCAGCAGCTTCGAGCCGTACGAGCAGTACTTC.

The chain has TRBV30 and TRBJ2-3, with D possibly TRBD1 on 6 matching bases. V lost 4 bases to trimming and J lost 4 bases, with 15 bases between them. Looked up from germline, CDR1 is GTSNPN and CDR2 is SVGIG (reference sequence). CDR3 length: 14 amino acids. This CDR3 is CAWKHRDPADTQYF. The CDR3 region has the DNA TGTGCCTGGAAACACAGGGATCCGGCAGATACGCAGTATTTT.

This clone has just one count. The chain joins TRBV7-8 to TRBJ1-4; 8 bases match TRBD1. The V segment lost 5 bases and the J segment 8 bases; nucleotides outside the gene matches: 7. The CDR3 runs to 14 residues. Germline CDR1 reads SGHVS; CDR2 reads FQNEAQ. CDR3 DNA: TGTGCCAGCAGCCGGACAGGGCTTCGGGAAAAACTGTTTTTT. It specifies CASSRTGLREKLFF.

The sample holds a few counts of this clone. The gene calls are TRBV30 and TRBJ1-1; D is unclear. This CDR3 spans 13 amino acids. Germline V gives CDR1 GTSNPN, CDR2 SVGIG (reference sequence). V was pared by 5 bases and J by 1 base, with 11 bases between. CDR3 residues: CAWPGEKNTEAFF. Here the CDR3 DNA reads TGTGCCTGGCCGGGAGAGAAGAACACTGAAGCTTTCTTT.

CDR3 DNA: TGTGCCAGCAGCTTAGCGGGGCCGAGGAACACCGGGGAGCTGTTTTTT. Translation: CASSLAGPRNTGELFF. This rearrangement joins TRBV7-2 to TRBJ2-2; a weak D match, TRBD1 (5 bases). Germline V lookup: CDR1 SGHTA, CDR2 FQGNSA. With 0 bases removed from V and 1 base from J, the gap between germline ends came to 9 bases. The CDR3 is 16 amino acids.

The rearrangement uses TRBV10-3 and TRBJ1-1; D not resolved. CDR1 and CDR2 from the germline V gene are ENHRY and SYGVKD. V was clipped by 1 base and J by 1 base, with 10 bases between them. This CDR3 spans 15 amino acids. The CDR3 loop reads CAISEWQVTNTEAFF. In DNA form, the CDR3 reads TGTGCCATCAGTGAGTGGCAGGTCACGAACACTGAAGCTTTCTTT.

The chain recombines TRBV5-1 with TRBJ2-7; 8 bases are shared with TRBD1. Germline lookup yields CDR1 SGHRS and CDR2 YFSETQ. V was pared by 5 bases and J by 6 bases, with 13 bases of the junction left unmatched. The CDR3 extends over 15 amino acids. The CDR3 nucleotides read TGCGCCAGCAGAATACAAGTCGGACAGGGAGGCGAGCAGTACTTC. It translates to CASRIQVGQGGEQYF.

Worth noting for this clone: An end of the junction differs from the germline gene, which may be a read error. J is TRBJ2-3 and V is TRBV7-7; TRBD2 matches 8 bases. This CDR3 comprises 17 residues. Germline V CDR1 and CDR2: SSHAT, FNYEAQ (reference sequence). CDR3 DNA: TGTGCTAGCAGCTTATGGGCCCCGACTAGCGGCACAGATACGCAGTATTTT. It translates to CASSLWAPTSGTDTQYF.

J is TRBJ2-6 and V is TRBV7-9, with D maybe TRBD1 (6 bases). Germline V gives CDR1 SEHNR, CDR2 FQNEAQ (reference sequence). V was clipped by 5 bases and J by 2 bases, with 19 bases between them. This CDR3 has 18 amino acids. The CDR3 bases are TGTGCCAGCAGCGGACAGCGACCCGACCCTCCTGGGGCCAACGTCCTGACTTTC. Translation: CASSGQRPDPPGANVLTF.

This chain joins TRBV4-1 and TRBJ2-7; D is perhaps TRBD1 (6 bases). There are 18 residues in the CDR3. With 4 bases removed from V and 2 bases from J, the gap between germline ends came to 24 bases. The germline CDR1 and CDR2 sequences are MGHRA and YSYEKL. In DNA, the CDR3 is TGCGCCAGCAGCCTTCATTATCAACAGGGAGAGGGAACCTACGAGCAGTACTTC. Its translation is CASSLHYQQGEGTYEQYF.

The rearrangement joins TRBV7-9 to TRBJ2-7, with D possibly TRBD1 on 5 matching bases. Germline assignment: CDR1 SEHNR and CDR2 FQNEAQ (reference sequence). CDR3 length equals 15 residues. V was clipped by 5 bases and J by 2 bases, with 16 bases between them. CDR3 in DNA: TGTGCCAGCAGCCCCCGGACAAAAAATCCCTACGAGCAGTACTTC. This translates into CASSPRTKNPYEQYF.

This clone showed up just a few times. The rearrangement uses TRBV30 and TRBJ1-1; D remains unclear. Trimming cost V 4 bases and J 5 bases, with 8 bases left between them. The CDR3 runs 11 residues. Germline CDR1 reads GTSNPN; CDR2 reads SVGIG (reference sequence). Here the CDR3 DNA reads TGTGCCTGGAACGTCGAGACTGAAGCTTTCTTT. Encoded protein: CAWNVETEAFF.

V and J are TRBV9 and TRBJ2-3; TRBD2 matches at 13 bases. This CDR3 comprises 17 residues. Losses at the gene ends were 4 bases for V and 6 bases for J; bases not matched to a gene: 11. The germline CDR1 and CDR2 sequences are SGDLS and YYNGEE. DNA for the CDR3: TGTGCCAGCAGCTTCCGGACTAGCGGGGGTCTTTACGATACGCAGTATTTT. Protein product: CASSFRTSGGLYDTQYF.